The sequence of this TCR beta chain was determined in a study of identical twins. There are 15 residues in the CDR3. Between the trimmed V and J ends, which lost 5 bases and 1 base, there was a span of 15 bases. Germline values: CDR1 SGHTA, CDR2 FQGNSA. This clonotype was recorded a few times. TCRdb independently ran MiXCR on the 5' RACE reads; one entry per CDR3 protein. The table includes hundreds of thousands of distinct CDR3 sequences, 6.1% detected once. This sequence originates from a man aged 18-30 years in good health. This chain joins TRBV7-2 and TRBJ2-7; unclear D gene. What was sequenced was naive T cells sorted from blood. In nucleotides, the CDR3 is TGTGCCAGCAGCCCTGCATCGGGTGGATCCTACGAGCAGTACTTC. Amino acids: CASSPASGGSYEQYF.